This T cell receptor (beta chain) was obtained from a study of blood T cells in healthy people across ages. Unmatched junction bases numbered 7, after V lost 7 bases and J lost 4 bases. Germline-derived CDR1 and CDR2 are SGHTA and FQGTGA. The CDR3 runs to 14 residues. Sample-barcoded 5' priming and a J-beta primer mix drove a second PCR of about 6 to 11 cycles. Carrying 12 random nucleotides, a template-switch adaptor labeled each individual cDNA molecule. TCRdb processed the 5' RACE reads anew with MiXCR; each CDR3 protein has one entry. The sample includes fewer than 1,000,000 distinct CDR3 sequences, about 46% of them seen just once. Comment on this clonotype: What it binds is not known.

Study results and limitations: In older individuals, TCR beta diversity per million T cells was lower, falling roughly linearly with age.

The sample consisted of blood. This chain uses TRBV7-3 with TRBJ2-3, with 8 bases identical to TRBD2. This sequence originates from a man older than 75 in good health. The CDR3 DNA reads as TGTGCCAGCAAAAAAGCGGGAGCCTCAGATACGCAGTATTTT. Its translation: CASKKAGASDTQYF. The full variable domain, in which reference TRBV7-3 and TRBJ2-3 provide the parts outside the CDR3, is GAGVSQTPSNKVTEKGKYVELRCDPISGHTALYWYRQSLGQGPEFLIYFQGTGAADDSGLPNDRFFAVRPEGSVSTLKIQRTERGDSAVYLCASKKAGASDTQYFGPGTRLTVL.